This TCR beta chain was captured by sequencing in a study of T-cell memory formation after mild COVID-19. Study-level background: Largely donor-specific TCR clusters were found.

Worth noting for this clonotype: No antigen is known for it.

Study-level findings and limits: Clones that contracted from day 15 to 85 had balanced CD4/CD8; later expanders were CD4+ biased. CD4+ clones that contracted lay mainly in CM and EM; CD8+ ones lay in EMRA.

J lost 5 bases, V lost 9 bases, and 15 bases had no gene match. This CDR3 spans 15 amino acids. Germline V lookup: CDR1 SNHLY, CDR2 FYNNEI. TCRdb reanalysed the 5' RACE reads using MiXCR and keeps one entry per CDR3 protein. The sample has 410,000 or so distinct CDR3 sequences, 23% seen once. This TCR was recovered from an adult woman who had mild COVID-19 (a few samples of this study predate the infection). Cell type and time point are not known. What was sequenced was PBMCs or a T cell subset sorted from them (not recorded which). The chain is built from TRBV2 and TRBJ1-1; 7 bases match TRBD1. The CDR3 DNA follows: TGTGCCAGTGCACCCACAGGGGCACGAGGGACTGAAGCTTTCTTT. Protein product: CASAPTGARGTEAFF.